This entry lists 12 T cell receptor beta chains sequenced from one sample in a study of blood T cell repertoires in COVID-19. Assay: immunoSEQ multiplex PCR; the TCRdb copy retains only in-frame clones and omits some. The repertoire holds over 300,000 clones, with about nine tenths as singletons. Material: PBMCs or T cells enriched from blood (not recorded which). These TCRs come from a woman in her forties who had recovered from COVID-19.

The chain couples TRBV15 to TRBJ2-5; 7 positions agree with TRBD2. The ends lost 3 bases at V and 5 bases at J; junction bases unmatched: 6. The germline V gene has CDR1 LNHNV and CDR2 YYDKDF (reference sequence). The CDR3 contains 14 residues. For the CDR3, the DNA is TGTGCCACCAGCAGGGAGCGGGGCCCCGAGACCCAGTACTTC. It specifies CATSRERGPETQYF.

The chain joins TRBV29-1 to TRBJ1-3; D is ambiguous. CDR1 and CDR2 (germline): SQVTM, ANQGSEA. V lost 4 bases and J 0 bases, leaving 10 bases between the germline ends. The CDR3 is made up of 14 amino acids. CDR3: CSVVGLASGNTIYF. As DNA, the CDR3 is TGCAGCGTTGTCGGGTTAGCCTCTGGAAACACCATATATTTT.

J is TRBJ1-1 and V is TRBV5-8; 9 bases align to TRBD1. From germline, CDR1 is SGHTS and CDR2 YDEGEE. V lost 7 bases and J lost 1; bases outside the gene matches: 17. This CDR3 region has 18 residues. The CDR3 bases are TGTGCCAGCCCACGGGGGACAGGGCTCCCTGCTCCGAACACTGAAGCTTTCTTT. This codes for CASPRGTGLPAPNTEAFF.

V is TRBV11-2 and J is TRBJ2-7; weak D call: TRBD2 (5 bases). V lost 2 bases to trimming and J lost 2 bases, with 10 bases between them. The length of the CDR3 is 14 residues. Germline V gives CDR1 SGHAT, CDR2 FQNNGV. CDR3: CASSLPGIPYEQYF. The CDR3 DNA is TGTGCCAGCAGCTTACCCGGGATCCCCTACGAGCAGTACTTC. Filled out from reference TRBV11-2 and TRBJ2-7, the complete variable domain reads EAGVAQSPRYKIIEKRQSVAFWCNPISGHATLYWYQQILGQGPKLLIQFQNNGVVDDSQLPKDRFSAERLKGVDSTLKIQPAKLEDSAVYLCASSLPGIPYEQYFGPGTRLTVT.

The J gene is TRBJ1-1, the V gene TRBV9; maybe TRBD1 (6 bases). The germline gives CDR1 SGDLS, CDR2 YYNGEE. This CDR3 contains 16 residues. The V gene lost 2 bases and the J gene lost 1 base, with 15 bases spanning the gap. The CDR3 region is CASSVTGSGKNTEAFF. CDR3 DNA: TGTGCCAGCAGCGTGACAGGTTCGGGCAAGAACACTGAAGCTTTCTTT.

V usage is TRBV7-6 and J usage is TRBJ2-3; 9 positions match TRBD1. CDR1 and CDR2 from the germline V gene are SGHVS and FNYEAQ. Trimming took 1 base from V and 4 from J; bases not matched to a gene: 6. CDR3 length equals 16 residues. The CDR3 loop reads CASSLGTGEVPDTQYF. The CDR3 nucleotides are TGTGCCAGCAGCTTAGGGACAGGGGAGGTCCCAGATACGCAGTATTTT.

A word on this clone: Other DNA sequences within the sample encode an identical CDR3. V and J are TRBV11-2 and TRBJ2-7, with D maybe TRBD1 (6 bases). Germline CDR1 is SGHAT and CDR2 is FQNNGV. The CDR3 covers 13 residues. Trimming took off 0 bases at V and 4 bases at J, with 7 bases between the two ends. CDR3 sequence: CASSLDRGYEQYF. DNA for the CDR3: TGTGCCAGCAGCTTAGACAGGGGATACGAGCAGTACTTC.

The chain couples TRBV9 to TRBJ2-7, with TRBD2 identical over 13 bases. The germline gives CDR1 SGDLS, CDR2 YYNGEE. Unmatched junction bases numbered 0, after V lost 4 bases and J lost 5 bases. CDR3 length equals 13 residues. CDR3 nucleotide sequence: TGTGCCAGCAGCACTAGCGGGGGGGACGAGCAGTACTTC. Translation gives CASSTSGGDEQYF.

A word on this clone: The junction and the germline gene differ at one end; a read error may be behind it. The chain couples TRBV24-1 to TRBJ2-3, with TRBD2 matching 13 bases. Looked up from germline, CDR1 is KGHDR and CDR2 is SFDVKD. The CDR3 has 14 amino acids. CDR3 DNA sequence: TGTGCCTCCAGAGGGGGACTAGCGGGGGATACGCAGTATTTT. It translates to CASRGGLAGDTQYF.

The chain is built from TRBV9 and TRBJ2-5, with 7 positions matching TRBD2. The CDR3 extends over 13 amino acids. V lost 0 bases and J lost 4; bases outside the gene matches: 0. CDR1 and CDR2 from the germline V gene are SGDLS and YYNGEE. CDR3 coding DNA: TGTGCCAGCAGCGTAGGACTAGCAGAGACCCAGTACTTC. It yields the protein CASSVGLAETQYF.

The V gene is TRBV11-2, the J gene TRBJ2-3; 9 nucleotides agree with TRBD2. The CDR3 spans 16 residues. The germline CDR1 and CDR2 sequences are SGHAT and FQNNGV. V was clipped by 4 bases and J by 4 bases; unmatched bases: 9. In DNA form, the CDR3 reads TGTGCCAGCAGCTGGGTAGCGGGGGCGCTCCCAGATACGCAGTATTTT. This translates into CASSWVAGALPDTQYF. The whole variable domain, filled in from reference TRBV11-2 and TRBJ2-3, reads EAGVAQSPRYKIIEKRQSVAFWCNPISGHATLYWYQQILGQGPKLLIQFQNNGVVDDSQLPKDRFSAERLKGVDSTLKIQPAKLEDSAVYLCASSWVAGALPDTQYFGPGTRLTVL.

The V and J genes are TRBV9 and TRBJ1-4; 8 bases are shared with TRBD1. The CDR3 runs to 15 residues. Trimming cost V 4 bases and J 7 bases; bases outside gene matches: 9. Germline loops: CDR1 SGDLS, CDR2 YYNGEE. In DNA form, the CDR3 reads TGTGCCAGCAGCCCAAATACAGGGGGAGGTGAAAAACTGTTTTTT. Its translation is CASSPNTGGGEKLFF.